This T cell receptor beta chain was found in a study of blood T cell repertoires in COVID-19. About the study: The United States, Italy and Spain were the sources of the acute and convalescent COVID-19 samples. T cells, B-cell-depleted T cells, or PBMCs supplied cDNA or gDNA.

The CDR3 runs to 16 residues. Losses at the gene ends were 4 bases for V and 8 bases for J; bases not matched to a gene: 10. The germline V gene has CDR1 LGHNA and CDR2 YSLEER. This clone turned up a few times. In the original workflow: The assay estimated nucleated cells by amplifying reference gene primers. The repertoire was sequenced with immunoSEQ multiplex PCR; TCRdb's copy has only in-frame clones and lacks some. V and J calls plus clone size are reproduced from that table; the DNA served to infer D and trimming. Of around 240,000 clones listed, 83% are singletons. The sample comprised peripheral blood. The TCR sequence derives from a woman aged 45 to 65 with acute or convalescent COVID-19. The chain links TRBV4-3 to TRBJ2-1; 11 bases are shared with TRBD2. This CDR3 reads CASSPRTSGLGHEQFF. CDR3 DNA: TGCGCCAGCAGCCCACGGACTAGCGGGTTGGGCCATGAGCAGTTCTTC.